Reported below is one TCR beta chain. In the original workflow: Reference gene primers were amplified, and this amplification served to estimate nucleated cell counts. Sequenced by immunoSEQ multiplex PCR; TCRdb stores in-frame clones only, minus some. V and J calls and clone size come straight from that table; D and trimming were deduced from the DNA. The sample contains some 45,000 clones, approximately 80% of which appear only once. The data derive from a study of blood T cell repertoires in COVID-19. In the study overall: Acute and convalescent COVID-19 samples came from the United States, Italy and Spain. PBMCs, B-cell-depleted T cells, or T cells were the source of the cDNA or gDNA that made up the material.

In germline, CDR1 is LNHDA, CDR2 SQIVND (reference sequence). The CDR3 length is 13 residues. The V end was cut by 1 base, the J end by 5 bases, with 8 bases between. Sequencing was done on a sample of peripheral blood. The J gene is TRBJ1-2, the V gene TRBV19, with TRBD1 as a possible D gene (5 bases). The TCR was taken from a man aged 70-80 years with acute or convalescent COVID-19. The CDR3 DNA reads as TGTGCCAGTAGTATAGCACAGGAATATGGCTACACCTTC. Its translation is CASSIAQEYGYTF.